This TCR beta chain was recovered during a study of blood T cell repertoires in COVID-19. Trimming pared 0 bases from V and 3 bases from J, leaving 9 bases between. The CDR3 runs to 14 residues. The V gene's germline CDR1 is MGHRA and CDR2 YSYEKL. Original methodology: Scientists estimated how many nucleated cells there were by amplifying reference gene primers. Sequencing was performed with immunoSEQ multiplex PCR; in TCRdb, only in-frame clones are kept and a portion is missing. V and J calls and clone size are as listed in that table; D and trimming were resolved from the DNA. Found here are 180,000 or so clones, almost 85% of them singletons; the top ten hold 6% to 9%.

Source material: peripheral blood. The rearrangement links TRBV4-1 to TRBJ2-7; D is undetermined. This receptor was identified in a man between 35 and 55 years old who had recovered from COVID-19. CDR3: CASSQEKRNYEQYF. The CDR3, as DNA: TGCGCCAGCAGCCAAGAGAAGAGAAACTACGAGCAGTACTTC.